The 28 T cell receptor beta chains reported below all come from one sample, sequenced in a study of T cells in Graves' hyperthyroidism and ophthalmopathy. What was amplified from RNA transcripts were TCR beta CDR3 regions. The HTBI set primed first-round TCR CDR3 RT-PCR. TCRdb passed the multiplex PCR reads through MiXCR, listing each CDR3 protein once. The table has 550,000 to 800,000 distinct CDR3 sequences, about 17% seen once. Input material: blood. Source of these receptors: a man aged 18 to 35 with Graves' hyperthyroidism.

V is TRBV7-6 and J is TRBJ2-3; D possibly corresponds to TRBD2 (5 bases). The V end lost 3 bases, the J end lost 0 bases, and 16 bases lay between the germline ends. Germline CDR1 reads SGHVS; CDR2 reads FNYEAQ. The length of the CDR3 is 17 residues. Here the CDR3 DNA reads TGTGCCAGCAGCTTTACCCCGCGAGCGGATAGCACAGATACGCAGTATTTT. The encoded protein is CASSFTPRADSTDTQYF.

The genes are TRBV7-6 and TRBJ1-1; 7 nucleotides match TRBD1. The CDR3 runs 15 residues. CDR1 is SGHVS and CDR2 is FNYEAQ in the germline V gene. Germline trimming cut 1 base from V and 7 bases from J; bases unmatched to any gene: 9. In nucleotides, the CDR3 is TGTGCCAGCAGCTTAGGACCATTTCGGGACAGTGAAGCTTTCTTT. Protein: CASSLGPFRDSEAFF.

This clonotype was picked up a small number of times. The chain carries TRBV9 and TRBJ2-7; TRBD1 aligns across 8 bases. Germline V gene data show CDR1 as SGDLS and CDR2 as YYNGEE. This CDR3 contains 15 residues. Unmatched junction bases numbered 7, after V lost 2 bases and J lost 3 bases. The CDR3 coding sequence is TGTGCCAGCAGCGTCGGACAGGGAGTAGACTACGAGCAGTACTTC. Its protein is CASSVGQGVDYEQYF.

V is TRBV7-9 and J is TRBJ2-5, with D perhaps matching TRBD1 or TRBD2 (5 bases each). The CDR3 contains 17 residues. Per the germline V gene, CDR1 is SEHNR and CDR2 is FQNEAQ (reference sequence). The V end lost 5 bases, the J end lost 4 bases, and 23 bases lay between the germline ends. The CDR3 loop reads CASSENLQGLGGETQYF. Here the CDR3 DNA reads TGTGCCAGCAGCGAAAACCTTCAGGGCCTTGGGGGAGAGACCCAGTACTTC.

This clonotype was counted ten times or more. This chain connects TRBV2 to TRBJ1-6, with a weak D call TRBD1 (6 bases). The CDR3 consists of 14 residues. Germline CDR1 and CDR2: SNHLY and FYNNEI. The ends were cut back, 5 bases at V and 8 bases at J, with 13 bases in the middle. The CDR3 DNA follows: TGTGCCAGCAGTCCCTCCAGGGGTCATTCACCCCTCCACTTT. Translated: CASSPSRGHSPLHF.

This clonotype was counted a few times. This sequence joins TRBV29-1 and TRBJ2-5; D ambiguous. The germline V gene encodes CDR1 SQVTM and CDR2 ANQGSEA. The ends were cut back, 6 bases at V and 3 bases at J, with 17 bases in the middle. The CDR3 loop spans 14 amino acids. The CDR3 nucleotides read TGCAGCGTCCAAGACCGAGAACCCAAAGAGACCCAGTACTTC. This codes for CSVQDREPKETQYF. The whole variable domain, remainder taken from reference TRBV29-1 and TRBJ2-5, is SAVISQKPSRDICQRGTSLTIQCQVDSQVTMMFWYRQQPGQSLTLIATANQGSEATYESGFVIDKFPISRPNLTFSTLTVSNMSPEDSSIYLCSVQDREPKETQYFGPGTRLLVL.

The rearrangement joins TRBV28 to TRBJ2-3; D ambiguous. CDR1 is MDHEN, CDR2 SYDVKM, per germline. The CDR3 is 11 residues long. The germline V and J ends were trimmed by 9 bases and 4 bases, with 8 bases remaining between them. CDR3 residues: CASTSPDTQYF. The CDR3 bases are TGTGCCAGTACCTCGCCAGATACGCAGTATTTT. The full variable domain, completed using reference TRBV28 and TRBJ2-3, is DVKVTQSSRYLVKRTGEKVFLECVQDMDHENMFWYRQDPGLGLRLIYFSYDVKMKEKGDIPEGYSVSREKKERFSLILESASTNQTSMYLCASTSPDTQYFGPGTRLTVL.

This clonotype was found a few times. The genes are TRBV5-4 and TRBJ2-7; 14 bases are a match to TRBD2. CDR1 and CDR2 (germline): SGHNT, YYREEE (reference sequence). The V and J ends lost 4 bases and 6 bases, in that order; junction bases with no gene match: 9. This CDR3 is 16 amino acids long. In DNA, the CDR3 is TGTGCCAGCAGCCCTGAGGGGACTAGCGGGAGCCCCGAGCAGTACTTC. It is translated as CASSPEGTSGSPEQYF.

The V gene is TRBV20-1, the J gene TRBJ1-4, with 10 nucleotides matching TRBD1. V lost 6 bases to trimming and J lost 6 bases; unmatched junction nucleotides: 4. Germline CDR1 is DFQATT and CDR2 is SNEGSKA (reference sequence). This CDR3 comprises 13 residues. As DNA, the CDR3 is TGCAGTGCCATGGACAGGGGGTATGAAAAACTGTTTTTT. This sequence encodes CSAMDRGYEKLFF.

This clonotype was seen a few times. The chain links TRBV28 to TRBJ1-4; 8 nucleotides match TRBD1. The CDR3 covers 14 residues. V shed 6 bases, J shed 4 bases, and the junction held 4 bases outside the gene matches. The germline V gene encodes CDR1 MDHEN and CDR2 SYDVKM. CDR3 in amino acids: CASRPDRVNEKLFF. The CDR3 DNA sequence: TGTGCCAGCAGGCCGGACAGGGTTAATGAAAAACTGTTTTTT.

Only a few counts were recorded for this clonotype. The DNA of the CDR3 is TGTGCCAGCAGTTTTCATGGCGAGCAGTTCTTC. This gives the protein CASSFHGEQFF. The chain joins TRBV2 to TRBJ2-1, with unresolved D. CDR3 length equals 11 residues. The V gene's germline CDR1 is SNHLY and CDR2 FYNNEI. Trimming removed 5 bases at V and 10 bases at J, with 9 bases between.

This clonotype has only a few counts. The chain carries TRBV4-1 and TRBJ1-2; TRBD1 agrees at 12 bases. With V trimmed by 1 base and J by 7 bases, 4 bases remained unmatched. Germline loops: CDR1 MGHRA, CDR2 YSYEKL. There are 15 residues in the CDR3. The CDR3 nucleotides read TGCGCCAGCAGCCAAGTGGGGACAGGGGGCGGTGGCTACACCTTC. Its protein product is CASSQVGTGGGGYTF.

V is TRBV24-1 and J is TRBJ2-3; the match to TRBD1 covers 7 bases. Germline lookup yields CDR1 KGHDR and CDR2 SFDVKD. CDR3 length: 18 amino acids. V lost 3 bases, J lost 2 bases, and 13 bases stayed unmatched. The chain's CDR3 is CATSDRYPTGETTDTQYF. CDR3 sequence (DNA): TGTGCCACCAGTGATCGATACCCTACAGGGGAGACCACAGATACGCAGTATTTT.

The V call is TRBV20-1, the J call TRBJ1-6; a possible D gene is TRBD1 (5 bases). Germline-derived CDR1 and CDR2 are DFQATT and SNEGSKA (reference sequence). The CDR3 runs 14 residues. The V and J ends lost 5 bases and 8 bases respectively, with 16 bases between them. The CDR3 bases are TGCAGTGCTCCCAGCGGGACGGGGTATTCACCCCTCCACTTT. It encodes CSAPSGTGYSPLHF.

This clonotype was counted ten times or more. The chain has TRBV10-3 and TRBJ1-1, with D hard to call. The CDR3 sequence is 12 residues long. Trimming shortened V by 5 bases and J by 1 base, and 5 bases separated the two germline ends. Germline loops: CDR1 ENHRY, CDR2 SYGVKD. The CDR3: CAISTENTEAFF. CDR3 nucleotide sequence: TGTGCCATCAGTACAGAGAACACTGAAGCTTTCTTT.

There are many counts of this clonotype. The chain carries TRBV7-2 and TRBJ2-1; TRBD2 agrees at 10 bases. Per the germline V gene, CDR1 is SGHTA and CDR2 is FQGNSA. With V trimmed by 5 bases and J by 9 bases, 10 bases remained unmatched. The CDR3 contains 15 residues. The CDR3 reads CASSPHLAGEVEQFF. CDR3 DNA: TGTGCCAGCAGCCCCCACCTAGCGGGAGAGGTTGAGCAGTTCTTC.

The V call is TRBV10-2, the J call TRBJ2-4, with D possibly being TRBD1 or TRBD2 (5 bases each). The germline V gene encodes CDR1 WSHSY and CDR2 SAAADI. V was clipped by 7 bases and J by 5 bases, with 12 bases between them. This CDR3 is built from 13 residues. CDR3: CASTPGPQNIQYF. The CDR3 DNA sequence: TGCGCCAGCACACCGGGACCCCAAAACATTCAGTACTTC.

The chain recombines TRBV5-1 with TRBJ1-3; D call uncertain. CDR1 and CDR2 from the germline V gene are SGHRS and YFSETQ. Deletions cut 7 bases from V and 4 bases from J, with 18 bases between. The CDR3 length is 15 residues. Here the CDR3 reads CASGPWTRAGNTIYF. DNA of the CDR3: TGCGCCAGCGGCCCCTGGACGAGGGCCGGAAACACCATATATTTT.

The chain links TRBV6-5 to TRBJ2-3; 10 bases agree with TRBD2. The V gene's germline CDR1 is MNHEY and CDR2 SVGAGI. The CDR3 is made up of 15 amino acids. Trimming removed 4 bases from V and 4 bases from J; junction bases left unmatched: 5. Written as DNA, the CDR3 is TGTGCCAGCAGTTCTAGCGGGAGTAGTGCAGATACGCAGTATTTT. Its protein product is CASSSSGSSADTQYF.

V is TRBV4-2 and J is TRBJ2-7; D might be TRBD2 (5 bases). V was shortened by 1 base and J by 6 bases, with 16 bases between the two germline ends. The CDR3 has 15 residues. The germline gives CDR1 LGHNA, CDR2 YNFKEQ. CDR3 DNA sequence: TGTGCCAGCAGCCAAGCCACGTCGGGAATGCCCGAGCAGTACTTC. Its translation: CASSQATSGMPEQYF.

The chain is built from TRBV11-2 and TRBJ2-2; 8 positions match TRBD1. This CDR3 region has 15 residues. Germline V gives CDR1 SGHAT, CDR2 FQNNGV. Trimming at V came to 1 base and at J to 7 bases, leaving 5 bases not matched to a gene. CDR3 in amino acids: CASSLGRQGRGELFF. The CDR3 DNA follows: TGTGCCAGCAGCTTAGGGAGACAGGGGCGCGGGGAGCTGTTTTTT.

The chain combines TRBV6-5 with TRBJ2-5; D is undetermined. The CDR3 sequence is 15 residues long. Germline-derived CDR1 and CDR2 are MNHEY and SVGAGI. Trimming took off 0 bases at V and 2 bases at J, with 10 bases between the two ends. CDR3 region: CASSYSLTYQETQYF. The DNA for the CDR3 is TGTGCCAGCAGTTACTCCTTGACCTATCAAGAGACCCAGTACTTC.

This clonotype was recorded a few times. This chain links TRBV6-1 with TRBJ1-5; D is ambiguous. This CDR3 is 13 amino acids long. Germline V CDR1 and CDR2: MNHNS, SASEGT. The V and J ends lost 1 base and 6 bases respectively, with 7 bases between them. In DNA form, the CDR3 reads TGTGCCAGCAGTGAAGAGACATTTCAGCCCCAGCATTTT. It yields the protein CASSEETFQPQHF.

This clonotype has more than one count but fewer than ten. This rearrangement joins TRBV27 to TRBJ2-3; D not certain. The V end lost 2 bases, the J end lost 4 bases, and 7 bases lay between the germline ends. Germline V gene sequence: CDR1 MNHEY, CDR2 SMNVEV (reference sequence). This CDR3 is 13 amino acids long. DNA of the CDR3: TGTGCCAGCAGTTTACCGTGGGCAGATACGCAGTATTTT. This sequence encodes CASSLPWADTQYF.

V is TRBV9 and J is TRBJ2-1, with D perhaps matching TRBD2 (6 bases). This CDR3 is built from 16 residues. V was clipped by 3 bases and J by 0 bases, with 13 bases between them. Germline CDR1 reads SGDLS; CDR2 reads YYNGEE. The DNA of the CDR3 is TGTGCCAGCAGCGGAGGACTATCGAGCTCCTACAATGAGCAGTTCTTC. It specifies CASSGGLSSSYNEQFF.

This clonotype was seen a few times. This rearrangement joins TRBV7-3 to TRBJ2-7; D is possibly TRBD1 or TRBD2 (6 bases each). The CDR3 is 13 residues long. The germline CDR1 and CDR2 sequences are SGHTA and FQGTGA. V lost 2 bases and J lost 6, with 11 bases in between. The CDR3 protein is CASSLVQGGEQYF. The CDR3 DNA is TGTGCCAGCAGCTTAGTACAGGGAGGCGAGCAGTACTTC.

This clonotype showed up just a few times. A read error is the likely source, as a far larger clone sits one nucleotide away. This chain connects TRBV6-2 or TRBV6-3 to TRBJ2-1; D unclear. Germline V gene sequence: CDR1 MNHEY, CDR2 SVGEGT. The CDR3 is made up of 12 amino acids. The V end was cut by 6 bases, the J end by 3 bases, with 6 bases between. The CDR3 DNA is TGTGCCAGCAGCCCTATCTACAATGAGCAGTTCTTC. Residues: CASSPIYNEQFF.

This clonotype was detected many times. CDR3 amino acids: CASSDQGNQPQHF. The CDR3 DNA is TGTGCCAGCAGTGACCAGGGCAATCAGCCCCAGCATTTT. This chain connects TRBV2 to TRBJ1-5; D unresolved. V was clipped by 3 bases and J by 2 bases, with 5 bases between them. The CDR3 is 13 amino acids. Per the germline V gene, CDR1 is SNHLY and CDR2 is FYNNEI. Together with reference TRBV2 and TRBJ1-5, the CDR3 gives the full variable domain: EPEVTQTPSHQVTQMGQEVILRCVPISNHLYFYWYRQILGQKVEFLVSFYNNEISEKSEIFDDQFSVERPDGSNFTLKIRSTKLEDSAMYFCASSDQGNQPQHFGDGTRLSIL.